This TCR beta chain was sequenced during a study of blood T cell repertoires in COVID-19. Libraries were prepared by immunoSEQ multiplex PCR; TCRdb keeps only in-frame clonotypes and omits some of them. The table shows around 340,000 clones, with around 90% occurring only once. During active infection, Seattle patients enrolled and were then monitored through disease. The sample comprised peripheral blood. The sequence was collected from a woman aged 60-75 years with COVID-19, enrolled during active disease.

Written as DNA, the CDR3 is TGTGCCAGCAGCGTCCACAAGGGGGAGAGCAATCAGCCCCAGCATTTT. It yields the protein CASSVHKGESNQPQHF. This chain links TRBV9 with TRBJ1-5; perhaps TRBD1 as D (6 bases). The CDR3 runs 16 residues. V lost 2 bases and J lost 1, with 13 bases in between. Germline V CDR1 and CDR2: SGDLS, YYNGEE.